The 15 T cell receptor beta chains presented below share a single source sample, sequenced in a study of blood T cell repertoires in COVID-19. The method was immunoSEQ multiplex PCR; TCRdb's version includes in-frame clones alone and lacks a portion of them. Counted here are over 150,000 clones, more than 65% occurring once; the ten biggest clones make up about 13%. Sequencing input: peripheral blood. All receptors come from a human donor in a cohort sampled during active COVID-19.

The chain has TRBV24-1 and TRBJ2-5; 8 nucleotides match TRBD2. The CDR3 runs to 15 residues. Trimming at V came to 5 bases and at J to 4 bases, leaving 8 bases not matched to a gene. Germline V lookup: CDR1 KGHDR, CDR2 SFDVKD. The CDR3 protein is CATSGSGSRGETQYF. The CDR3 DNA reads TGTGCCACCAGTGGAAGCGGGAGTCGGGGAGAGACCCAGTACTTC.

J is TRBJ1-6 and V is TRBV6-6, with 8 bases matching TRBD1. CDR3 length equals 16 residues. Germline V gene lookup returns CDR1 MNHNY and CDR2 SVGAGI (reference sequence). The junction had 9 bases not matched to a gene; V was cut back by 6 bases and J by 5 bases. The CDR3 nucleotides read TGTGCCAGCAGCCCCGGACAGGGCATCGATAATTCACCCCTCCACTTT. Residues: CASSPGQGIDNSPLHF.

This clone was detected once. The V call is TRBV6-5, the J call TRBJ2-7, with TRBD2 identical over 9 bases. The V gene's germline CDR1 is MNHEY and CDR2 SVGAGI. The V gene end was trimmed by 4 bases and the J gene end by 2 bases; junction bases not matched to a gene: 6. The CDR3 contains 15 residues. The CDR3 here is CASSFMSSGTYEQYF. The DNA of the CDR3 is TGTGCCAGCAGTTTTATGTCTAGCGGGACCTACGAGCAGTACTTC.

The rearrangement uses TRBV5-1 and TRBJ2-7; TRBD2 matches at 10 bases. V lost 2 bases to trimming and J lost 0 bases; unmatched junction nucleotides: 5. Germline V lookup: CDR1 SGHRS, CDR2 YFSETQ. The CDR3 length is 16 residues. The CDR3 nucleotides are TGCGCCAGCAGCTTAAGGACTAGCGGATACTCCTACGAGCAGTACTTC. This gives the protein CASSLRTSGYSYEQYF.

The chain links TRBV28 to TRBJ1-2; 7 nucleotides line up with TRBD1. CDR3 size: 13 residues. With 7 bases clipped from V and 3 bases from J, the junction kept 5 bases outside the gene matches. From germline, CDR1 is MDHEN and CDR2 SYDVKM. The CDR3 DNA sequence: TGTGCCAGCACCTTGGGACAGTACTATGGCTACACCTTC. Translating it yields CASTLGQYYGYTF.

The rearrangement links TRBV2 to TRBJ1-2; D unclear. Trimming removed 6 bases at V and 2 bases at J, with 7 bases between. This CDR3 has 12 residues. The germline V gene has CDR1 SNHLY and CDR2 FYNNEI. DNA for the CDR3: TGTGCCAGCAGACAAGAAAACTATGGCTACACCTTC. Residues: CASRQENYGYTF. The variable domain in full, completed from reference TRBV2 and TRBJ1-2, reads EPEVTQTPSHQVTQMGQEVILRCVPISNHLYFYWYRQILGQKVEFLVSFYNNEISEKSEIFDDQFSVERPDGSNFTLKIRSTKLEDSAMYFCASRQENYGYTFGSGTRLTVV.

This clone was seen more than once but under ten times. The chain carries TRBV28 and TRBJ2-7; 8 nucleotides line up with TRBD1. The junction had 15 bases not matched to a gene; V was cut back by 5 bases and J by 6 bases. The germline CDR1 and CDR2 sequences are MDHEN and SYDVKM. The CDR3 consists of 16 residues. The CDR3 DNA follows: TGTGCCAGCAGTCCGCGGAAGACAGGGGCCTCGGGCGAGCAGTACTTC. Encoded protein: CASSPRKTGASGEQYF. The entire variable domain, with the rest obtained from reference TRBV28 and TRBJ2-7, is as follows: DVKVTQSSRYLVKRTGEKVFLECVQDMDHENMFWYRQDPGLGLRLIYFSYDVKMKEKGDIPEGYSVSREKKERFSLILESASTNQTSMYLCASSPRKTGASGEQYFGPGTRLTVT.

V usage is TRBV9 and J usage is TRBJ2-3; D not resolved. Germline assignment: CDR1 SGDLS and CDR2 YYNGEE. This CDR3 region has 15 residues. The ends were cut back, 0 bases at V and 1 base at J, with 9 bases in the middle. As DNA, the CDR3 is TGTGCCAGCAGCGTAGATAGTTTCCGCACAGATACGCAGTATTTT. This translates into CASSVDSFRTDTQYF. Full variable domain (outside the CDR3, taken from reference TRBV9 and TRBJ2-3): DSGVTQTPKHLITATGQRVTLRCSPRSGDLSVYWYQQSLDQGLQFLIQYYNGEERAKGNILERFSAQQFPDLHSELNLSSLELGDSALYFCASSVDSFRTDTQYFGPGTRLTVL.

The chain employs TRBV5-6 and TRBJ2-2; a weak D match, TRBD1 (5 bases). The germline gives CDR1 SGHDT, CDR2 YYEEEE. The CDR3 length is 15 residues. V was cut by 0 bases and J by 6 bases, with 12 bases left in between. CDR3 nucleotides: TGTGCCAGCAGCTTGGAGGGGTCGGTACCCGGGGAGCTGTTTTTT. As protein: CASSLEGSVPGELFF. Looking up the rest from reference TRBV5-6 and TRBJ2-2 gives the full variable domain: DAGVTQSPTHLIKTRGQQVTLRCSPKSGHDTVSWYQQALGQGPQFIFQYYEEEERQRGNFPDRFSGHQFPNYSSELNVNALLLGDSALYLCASSLEGSVPGELFFGEGSRLTVL.

CDR3 nucleotide sequence: TGTGCCAGCACGCGGGGGACCTACAATGAGCAGTTCTTC. Translating gives CASTRGTYNEQFF. This chain joins TRBV7-9 and TRBJ2-1; 7 bases agree with TRBD2. The CDR3 loop spans 13 amino acids. The V gene's germline CDR1 is SEHNR and CDR2 FQNEAQ (reference sequence). Unmatched junction bases numbered 2, after V lost 7 bases and J lost 2 bases.

The chain is built from TRBV19 and TRBJ2-2, with 16 nucleotides matching TRBD2. The J segment lost 7 bases and the V segment lost 2 bases, leaving 4 bases of the junction unmatched. This CDR3 is 17 amino acids long. CDR1 is LNHDA, CDR2 SQIVND, per germline (reference sequence). CDR3: CASSISGTSGRGGELFF. CDR3 DNA sequence: TGTGCCAGTAGTATATCCGGGACTAGCGGGAGGGGCGGGGAGCTGTTTTTT.

The chain joins TRBV4-2 to TRBJ2-1, with 7 bases matching TRBD1. Trimming took 1 base from V and 3 from J; bases not matched to a gene: 0. Germline CDR1 and CDR2: LGHNA and YNFKEQ. The CDR3 is 14 amino acids. The chain's CDR3 is CASSQAGGYNEQFF. CDR3 nucleotide sequence: TGTGCCAGCAGCCAAGCAGGGGGCTACAATGAGCAGTTCTTC.

This clone was observed a single time. The rearrangement links TRBV5-6 to TRBJ1-5, with D perhaps TRBD1 (6 bases). Per germline, CDR1 SGHDT and CDR2 YYEEEE. The V end was cut by 4 bases, the J end by 3 bases, with 11 bases between. The CDR3 is 14 residues long. The CDR3 loop is CASSLQGFNQPQHF. CDR3 DNA: TGTGCCAGCAGCCTACAGGGATTCAATCAGCCCCAGCATTTT.

The J gene is TRBJ1-2, the V gene TRBV28; 7 positions match TRBD1. The CDR3 length is 16 residues. Germline loops: CDR1 MDHEN, CDR2 SYDVKM. J gave up 4 bases and V 1 base, and 9 bases lay outside the gene matches. CDR3 residues: CASSLSPQDRSYGYTF. Written as DNA, the CDR3 is TGTGCCAGCAGTTTATCCCCCCAGGACAGGTCCTATGGCTACACCTTC.

The chain combines TRBV6-2 or TRBV6-3 with TRBJ2-5, with 12 bases that match TRBD2. Germline CDR1 is MNHEY and CDR2 is SVGEGT. The CDR3 totals 17 residues. V trimming: 4 bases; J trimming: 1 base; junction bases outside the gene matches: 7. CDR3 sequence: CASSSHLAGGTQETQYF. Here the CDR3 DNA reads TGTGCCAGCAGTTCCCATCTAGCGGGAGGGACCCAAGAGACCCAGTACTTC.